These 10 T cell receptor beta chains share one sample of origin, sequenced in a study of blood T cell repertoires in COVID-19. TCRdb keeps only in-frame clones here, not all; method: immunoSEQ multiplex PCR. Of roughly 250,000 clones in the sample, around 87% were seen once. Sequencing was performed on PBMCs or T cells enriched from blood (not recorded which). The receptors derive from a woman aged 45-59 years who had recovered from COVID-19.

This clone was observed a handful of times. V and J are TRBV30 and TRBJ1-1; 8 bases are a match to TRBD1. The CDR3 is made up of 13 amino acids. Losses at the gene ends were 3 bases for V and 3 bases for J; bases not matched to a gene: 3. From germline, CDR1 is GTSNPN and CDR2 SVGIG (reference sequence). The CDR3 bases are TGTGCCTGGAGGATGACAGGGGACACTGAAGCTTTCTTT. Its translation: CAWRMTGDTEAFF.

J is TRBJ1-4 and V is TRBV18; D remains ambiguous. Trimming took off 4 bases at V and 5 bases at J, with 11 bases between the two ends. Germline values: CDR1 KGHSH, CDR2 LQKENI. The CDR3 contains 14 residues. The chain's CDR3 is CASSQEYTNEKLFF. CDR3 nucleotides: TGTGCCAGCTCACAAGAGTATACGAATGAAAAACTGTTTTTT.

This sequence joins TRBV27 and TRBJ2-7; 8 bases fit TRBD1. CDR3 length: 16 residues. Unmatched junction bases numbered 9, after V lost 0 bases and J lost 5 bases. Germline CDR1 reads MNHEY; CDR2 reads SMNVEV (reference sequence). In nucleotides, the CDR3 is TGTGCCAGCAGTTTATCGCACGCAACAGGGGGGAACGAGCAGTACTTC. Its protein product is CASSLSHATGGNEQYF.

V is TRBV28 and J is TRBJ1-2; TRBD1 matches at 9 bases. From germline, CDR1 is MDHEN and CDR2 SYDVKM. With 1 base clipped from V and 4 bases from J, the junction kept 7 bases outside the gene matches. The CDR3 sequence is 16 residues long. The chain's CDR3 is CASSLSGTGSIYGYTF. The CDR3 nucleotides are TGTGCCAGCAGTTTATCTGGGACAGGGAGCATCTATGGCTACACCTTC.

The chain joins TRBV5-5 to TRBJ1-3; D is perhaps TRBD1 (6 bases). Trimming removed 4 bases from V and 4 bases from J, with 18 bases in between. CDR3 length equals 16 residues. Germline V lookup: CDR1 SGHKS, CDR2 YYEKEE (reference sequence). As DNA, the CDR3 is TGTGCCAGCAGCCCTAGAGGGCAGGGGCGCGGAAACACCATATATTTT. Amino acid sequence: CASSPRGQGRGNTIYF.

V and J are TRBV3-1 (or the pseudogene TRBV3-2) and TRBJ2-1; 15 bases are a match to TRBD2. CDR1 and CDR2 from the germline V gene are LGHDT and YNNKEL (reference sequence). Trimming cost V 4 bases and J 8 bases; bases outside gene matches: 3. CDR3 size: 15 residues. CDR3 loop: CASSPGLAGGYEQFF. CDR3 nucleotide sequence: TGTGCCAGCAGCCCCGGACTAGCGGGAGGGTATGAGCAGTTCTTC.

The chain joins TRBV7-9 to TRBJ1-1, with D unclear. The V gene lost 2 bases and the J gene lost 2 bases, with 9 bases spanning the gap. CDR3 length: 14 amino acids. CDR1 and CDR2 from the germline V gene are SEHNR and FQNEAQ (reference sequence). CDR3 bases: TGTGCCAGCAGCTTAACCCACTCAAACACTGAAGCTTTCTTT. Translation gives CASSLTHSNTEAFF.

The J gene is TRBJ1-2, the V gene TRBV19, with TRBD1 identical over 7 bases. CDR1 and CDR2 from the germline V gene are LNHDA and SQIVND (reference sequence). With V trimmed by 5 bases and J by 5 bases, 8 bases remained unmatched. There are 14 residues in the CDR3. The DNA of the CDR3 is TGTGCCAGTAGTGGAAGGGGGCTTGGGTATGGCTACACCTTC. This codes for CASSGRGLGYGYTF.

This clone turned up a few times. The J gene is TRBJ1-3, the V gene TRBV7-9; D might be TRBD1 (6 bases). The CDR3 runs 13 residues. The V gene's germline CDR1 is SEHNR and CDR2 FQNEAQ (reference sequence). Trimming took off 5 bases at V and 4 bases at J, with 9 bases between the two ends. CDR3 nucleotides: TGTGCCAGCAGCGTCGACAGGGGAAACACCATATATTTT. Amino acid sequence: CASSVDRGNTIYF.

CDR3 region: CASSPRASGSSTDTQYF. CDR3 in DNA: TGTGCCAGCTCACCAAGAGCTAGCGGGAGTTCAACAGATACGCAGTATTTT. The chain joins TRBV18 to TRBJ2-3; 10 nucleotides agree with TRBD2. The germline V gene encodes CDR1 KGHSH and CDR2 LQKENI. V was clipped by 2 bases and J by 3 bases; unmatched bases: 8. CDR3 size: 17 residues.